The 31 T cell receptor beta chains presented below share a single source sample, sequenced in a study of blood T cell repertoires in COVID-19. Clones were read by immunoSEQ multiplex PCR, and TCRdb kept only the in-frame ones, dropping some. The sample has roughly 200,000 clones, around 81% seen once. Sequencing was carried out using peripheral blood. Receptors were obtained from a woman in her forties with COVID-19, enrolled during active disease.

This clone was observed a few times. The V and J genes are TRBV5-4 and TRBJ1-3; D possibly corresponds to TRBD1 (6 bases). The germline gives CDR1 SGHNT, CDR2 YYREEE (reference sequence). Trimming pared 4 bases from V and 4 bases from J, leaving 15 bases between. This CDR3 has 15 residues. DNA of the CDR3: TGTGCCAGCAGCGGCCGGGGCAGGGGAGGAAACACCATATATTTT. Residues: CASSGRGRGGNTIYF.

This clone came up once. This chain joins TRBV28 and TRBJ2-5, with 10 positions matching TRBD1. Germline V gene lookup returns CDR1 MDHEN and CDR2 SYDVKM. Germline trimming cut 8 bases from V and 4 bases from J; bases unmatched to any gene: 1. The CDR3 length is 12 residues. The CDR3 DNA sequence: TGTGCCAGCCGGGACAGGGGAGAGACCCAGTACTTC. Protein sequence: CASRDRGETQYF.

The chain employs TRBV28 and TRBJ2-1; 10 bases are a match to TRBD2. The V gene end was trimmed by 1 base and the J gene end by 5 bases; junction bases not matched to a gene: 8. CDR3 size: 17 residues. CDR1 is MDHEN and CDR2 is SYDVKM in the germline V gene. CDR3 bases: TGTGCCAGCAGTTTATCAGCGGGAGGGCTTAGTAACAATGAGCAGTTCTTC. The encoded protein is CASSLSAGGLSNNEQFF.

This clone occurred once. V gene TRBV4-2 combines with J gene TRBJ1-6, with 9 bases lining up with TRBD1. This CDR3 has 16 amino acids. Germline V lookup: CDR1 LGHNA, CDR2 YNFKEQ. The V segment lost 3 bases and the J segment 7 bases; nucleotides outside the gene matches: 7. The DNA for the CDR3 is TGTGCCAGCAGCCACTATACAGGGGGCGGCAATTCACCCCTCCACTTT. This codes for CASSHYTGGGNSPLHF.

This chain connects TRBV6-4 to TRBJ1-2; possible D gene TRBD1, 6 bases. CDR1 is MRHNA, CDR2 SNTAGT, per germline. The CDR3 totals 13 residues. Trimming shortened V by 6 bases and J by 2 bases, and 10 bases separated the two germline ends. The chain's CDR3 is CASRPDRNYGYTF. CDR3 nucleotide sequence: TGTGCCAGCAGACCCGACAGGAACTATGGCTACACCTTC.

V and J are TRBV27 and TRBJ1-1; TRBD1 agrees at 8 bases. J lost 5 bases, V lost 0 bases, and 11 bases had no gene match. The CDR3 extends over 17 amino acids. Germline CDR1 reads MNHEY; CDR2 reads SMNVEV (reference sequence). The CDR3 region is CASSLSSITGGVTEAFF. DNA of the CDR3: TGTGCCAGCAGTTTATCGAGTATTACAGGGGGAGTTACTGAAGCTTTCTTT.

The chain uses TRBV11-2 and TRBJ2-7; 8 bases are a match to TRBD1. The CDR3 totals 13 residues. The ends lost 8 bases at V and 2 bases at J; junction bases unmatched: 5. Germline-derived CDR1 and CDR2 are SGHAT and FQNNGV. CDR3 sequence: CASRGQGPYEQYF. CDR3 bases: TGTGCCAGCCGAGGACAGGGACCCTACGAGCAGTACTTC.

This chain joins TRBV6-5 and TRBJ1-6; unclear D gene. Trimming took off 2 bases at V and 10 bases at J, with 15 bases between the two ends. Germline values: CDR1 MNHEY, CDR2 SVGAGI. CDR3 length equals 15 residues. The CDR3 region is CASSYLKEVGSPLHF. CDR3 sequence (DNA): TGTGCCAGCAGTTACCTGAAGGAAGTGGGCTCACCCCTCCACTTT.

J is TRBJ1-4 and V is TRBV9; D is undetermined. The CDR3 has 15 amino acids. The V and J ends lost 0 bases and 8 bases respectively, with 14 bases between them. Germline lookup yields CDR1 SGDLS and CDR2 YYNGEE. Written as DNA, the CDR3 is TGTGCCAGCAGCGTAGGTGGCCAGATCTCGGAAAAACTGTTTTTT. Translated: CASSVGGQISEKLFF.

V usage is TRBV11-2 and J usage is TRBJ1-6, with a tentative D call TRBD1 (6 bases). This CDR3 region has 15 residues. Deletions cut 4 bases from V and 10 bases from J, with 17 bases between. From germline, CDR1 is SGHAT and CDR2 FQNNGV. The CDR3, as DNA: TGTGCCAGCAGCTCACCGACAGGATTCACGTCACCCCTCCACTTT. This translates into CASSSPTGFTSPLHF.

The chain links TRBV28 to TRBJ1-1; D remains unclear. The V gene lost 5 bases and the J gene lost 1 base, with 14 bases spanning the gap. Per germline, CDR1 MDHEN and CDR2 SYDVKM. The CDR3 covers 15 residues. The CDR3 sequence is CASSPTRNSNTEAFF. CDR3 nucleotide sequence: TGTGCCAGCAGTCCCACTCGAAACTCGAACACTGAAGCTTTCTTT. The whole variable domain, remainder taken from reference TRBV28 and TRBJ1-1, is DVKVTQSSRYLVKRTGEKVFLECVQDMDHENMFWYRQDPGLGLRLIYFSYDVKMKEKGDIPEGYSVSREKKERFSLILESASTNQTSMYLCASSPTRNSNTEAFFGQGTRLTVV.

The rearrangement links TRBV29-1 to TRBJ1-2; no definite D call. CDR1 and CDR2 from the germline V gene are SQVTM and ANQGSEA. CDR3 length: 14 residues. The V and J ends lost 3 bases and 7 bases respectively, with 18 bases between them. The CDR3 bases are TGCAGCGTTGAGGAGTACTCTAGGATTCGTGGCTACACCTTC. The encoded protein is CSVEEYSRIRGYTF.

This chain links TRBV7-6 with TRBJ1-1; possible D gene TRBD1, 5 bases. V was clipped by 5 bases and J by 1 base, with 11 bases between them. The CDR3 covers 14 residues. CDR1 is SGHVS and CDR2 is FNYEAQ in the germline V gene. The CDR3 loop reads CASSIQTENTEAFF. Here the CDR3 DNA reads TGTGCCAGCAGCATCCAGACAGAGAACACTGAAGCTTTCTTT.

V usage is TRBV29-1 and J usage is TRBJ2-3; 7 bases fit TRBD1. The V segment lost 7 bases and the J segment 1 base; nucleotides outside the gene matches: 2. The length of the CDR3 is 12 residues. From germline, CDR1 is SQVTM and CDR2 ANQGSEA. The CDR3 region is CSGTGRTDTQYF. In DNA form, the CDR3 reads TGCAGCGGGACAGGACGCACAGATACGCAGTATTTT.

The genes are TRBV15 and TRBJ2-1, with D perhaps matching TRBD2 (5 bases). The CDR3 contains 19 residues. Germline V gene lookup returns CDR1 LNHNV and CDR2 YYDKDF (reference sequence). V lost 0 bases and J lost 4, with 22 bases in between. The CDR3 is CATSRDHPSSAETYNEQFF. The DNA for the CDR3 is TGTGCCACCAGCAGAGACCATCCTAGTAGCGCGGAAACGTACAATGAGCAGTTCTTC.

The chain has TRBV27 and TRBJ2-1; the D gene is possibly TRBD2 (6 bases). V lost 6 bases, J lost 2 bases, and 8 bases lay in between. Germline V gene sequence: CDR1 MNHEY, CDR2 SMNVEV (reference sequence). The length of the CDR3 is 13 residues. CDR3 sequence reads: CASSREAYNEQFF. As DNA, the CDR3 is TGTGCCAGCAGCAGGGAGGCCTACAATGAGCAGTTCTTC.

The rearrangement links TRBV29-1 to TRBJ1-1; unclear D gene. The CDR3 spans 13 residues. The V gene lost 5 bases and the J gene lost 0 bases, with 10 bases spanning the gap. The germline V gene encodes CDR1 SQVTM and CDR2 ANQGSEA. The CDR3 nucleotides are TGCAGCGTTCTCCGGGTATTGAACACTGAAGCTTTCTTT. It translates to CSVLRVLNTEAFF.

The chain is built from TRBV27 and TRBJ2-1; TRBD1 matches 7 bases. The V gene end was trimmed by 5 bases and the J gene end by 4 bases; junction bases not matched to a gene: 8. The CDR3 is made up of 15 amino acids. Germline CDR1 and CDR2: MNHEY and SMNVEV (reference sequence). The CDR3, as DNA: TGTGCCAGCAGTCGGGACAGTCGATTTTACAATGAGCAGTTCTTC. Encoded protein: CASSRDSRFYNEQFF.

This rearrangement joins TRBV6-1 to TRBJ1-2, with a tentative D call TRBD1 (5 bases). CDR3 length equals 14 residues. Trimming removed 2 bases from V and 4 bases from J, with 11 bases in between. The germline CDR1 and CDR2 sequences are MNHNS and SASEGT. The DNA of the CDR3 is TGTGCCAGCAGTGAACTAGGGGCAACCTATGGCTACACCTTC. Amino acids: CASSELGATYGYTF.

The V call is TRBV6-6, the J call TRBJ2-2; tentative D call: TRBD2 (7 bases). Between the trimmed V and J ends, which lost 7 bases and 7 bases, there was a span of 19 bases. The length of the CDR3 is 15 residues. Germline CDR1 MNHNY, CDR2 SVGAGI (reference sequence). This CDR3 is CASINGGLGDGELFF. CDR3 bases: TGTGCCAGCATAAACGGGGGGCTGGGGGACGGGGAGCTGTTTTTT.

V and J are TRBV7-2 and TRBJ1-5, with no clear D. Germline loops: CDR1 SGHTA, CDR2 FQGNSA. V was cut by 1 base and J by 1 base, with 14 bases left in between. This CDR3 has 17 residues. CDR3 loop: CASSLESLLGSNQPQHF. DNA for the CDR3: TGTGCCAGCAGCTTAGAGTCGCTCCTCGGGAGCAATCAGCCCCAGCATTTT.

Ten or more counts support this clone. The chain recombines TRBV14 with TRBJ1-4; 10 bases match TRBD1. Per the germline V gene, CDR1 is SGHDN and CDR2 is FVKESK. V lost 4 bases to trimming and J lost 5 bases; unmatched junction nucleotides: 4. The CDR3 is 15 residues long. As DNA, the CDR3 is TGTGCCAGCAGCCGTGACAGGGGGCGGAATGAAAAACTGTTTTTT. Protein sequence: CASSRDRGRNEKLFF.

This chain links TRBV7-9 with TRBJ2-3, with 8 bases aligning to TRBD1. The CDR3 runs to 17 residues. V dropped 3 bases and J dropped 1; count of bases not matched to a gene: 9. CDR1 and CDR2 from the germline V gene are SEHNR and FQNEAQ (reference sequence). This CDR3 reads CASSFGSSGQGTDTQYF. The CDR3 DNA reads TGTGCCAGCAGCTTCGGCAGTTCGGGACAGGGCACAGATACGCAGTATTTT.

This clone was seen more than once but under ten times. Mismatch with germline at one junction end may stem from a read error. This chain joins TRBV9 and TRBJ1-6; 9 positions agree with TRBD1. The germline CDR1 and CDR2 sequences are SGDLS and YYNGEE. This CDR3 has 12 residues. The CDR3 sequence is CASSGLPGQGFF. In DNA, the CDR3 is TGTGCCAGCAGCGGACTACCGGGACAGGGATTCTTT.

The rearrangement uses TRBV5-6 and TRBJ1-1; TRBD1 might be the D (5 bases). This CDR3 comprises 12 residues. V was pared by 5 bases and J by 8 bases, with 13 bases between. Germline V lookup: CDR1 SGHDT, CDR2 YYEEEE. CDR3 DNA sequence: TGTGCCAGCAGATATGGGACTTTAGAAGCTTTCTTT. This translates into CASRYGTLEAFF.

The rearrangement joins TRBV15 to TRBJ2-1, with 10 bases matching TRBD2. This CDR3 has 14 amino acids. The germline gives CDR1 LNHNV, CDR2 YYDKDF (reference sequence). V trimming: 8 bases; J trimming: 9 bases; junction bases outside the gene matches: 10. As DNA, the CDR3 is TGTGCCACCGAAGCGGGAGGGCCTGGAGGTGAGCAGTTCTTC. This translates into CATEAGGPGGEQFF.

Comment on this clone: Other DNA sequences from this sample encode an identical CDR3 as well. The V call is TRBV28, the J call TRBJ2-2, with 11 bases that match TRBD2. Looked up from germline, CDR1 is MDHEN and CDR2 is SYDVKM. This CDR3 has 16 residues. V lost 3 bases and J lost 0; bases outside the gene matches: 0. CDR3 loop: CASSFSGRANTGELFF. The CDR3 DNA reads TGTGCCAGCAGTTTTAGCGGGAGGGCGAACACCGGGGAGCTGTTTTTT.

The genes are TRBV7-6 and TRBJ1-3; perhaps TRBD1 as D (6 bases). The CDR3 runs to 15 residues. V was trimmed by 4 bases and J by 2 bases, leaving 12 bases between them. Germline V gives CDR1 SGHVS, CDR2 FNYEAQ. The chain's CDR3 is CASSSFRGAGNTIYF. The CDR3 bases are TGTGCCAGCAGCTCCTTCAGGGGAGCTGGAAACACCATATATTTT.

The CDR3 sequence is CASSQHGRGWSNQPQHF. As DNA, the CDR3 is TGTGCCAGCAGCCAACATGGGAGGGGGTGGAGCAATCAGCCCCAGCATTTT. The chain has TRBV28 and TRBJ1-5, with D maybe TRBD1 (6 bases). This CDR3 has 17 residues. Germline V gene data show CDR1 as MDHEN and CDR2 as SYDVKM. With 6 bases removed from V and 1 base from J, the gap between germline ends came to 19 bases.

The chain combines TRBV11-2 with TRBJ2-1; 9 bases line up with TRBD1. V lost 11 bases and J lost 7; bases outside the gene matches: 6. Per germline, CDR1 SGHAT and CDR2 FQNNGV. The CDR3 consists of 12 residues. CDR3 region: CACLGQGNEQFF. The CDR3 region has the DNA TGTGCCTGCCTGGGACAGGGAAATGAGCAGTTCTTC. Looking up the rest from reference TRBV11-2 and TRBJ2-1 gives the full variable domain: EAGVAQSPRYKIIEKRQSVAFWCNPISGHATLYWYQQILGQGPKLLIQFQNNGVVDDSQLPKDRFSAERLKGVDSTLKIQPAKLEDSAVYLCACLGQGNEQFFGPGTRLTVL.

The chain couples TRBV18 to TRBJ2-7; 10 nucleotides line up with TRBD1. This CDR3 is 14 amino acids long. Germline CDR1 and CDR2: KGHSH and LQKENI. The trim removed 3 bases at V and 10 bases at J, leaving 9 bases unmatched. The CDR3 coding sequence is TGTGCCAGCTCACCGGTCAGGACAGGGGGTTTACAGTACGTC. It yields the protein CASSPVRTGGLQYV.